This TCR beta chain comes out of a study of cytomegalovirus exposure and HLA in healthy donors (dated by TCRdb to about 2017). Context from the whole study: According to an earlier analysis of 550 to 750 of the donors, 200 million or so T cells yielded some 120 million unique TCR beta sequences and less than 300 Gb of sequence data. A later analysis re-analyzed previously published TCR beta repertoires from 666 donors and added high-resolution HLA genotyping to study TCR occurrence patterns. Donor age, sex, ethnicity and CMV serostatus were compiled alongside the repertoire data. In addition to the first cohort of approximately 650 subjects, a separate validation cohort of approximately 110 different subjects was used. Among around 400 genotyped donors of the cohort, an average of roughly 230,000 unique TCR beta nucleotide sequences was sequenced per donor, of which 15% to 20% were non-productive. The study aimed to test whether cataloging public T cell receptors could reveal signatures of past pathogen exposure. Both class I and class II loci were covered by HLA typing, at four-digit resolution. Because of strong linkage in the cohort, roughly five DR-DQ haplotypes were treated as single units for association and clustering. High-throughput TCR immunosequencing, statistical association of individual TCRs with disease status, and machine learning were combined to predict cytomegalovirus infection status. The study profiled the T cell repertoires of 500 to 800 subjects by immunosequencing and related them to cytomegalovirus serostatus. The genetic ancestry cluster associated with self-reported Caucasian donors included around 76% of the roughly 400 genotyped donors. Every discovery cohort repertoire had been produced on one sequencing platform. In a later genetic analysis, genome-wide SNP genotypes for about 65% of the 666 donors were used, and that subset was treated as a discovery cohort. An early release covering about 600 HLA-typed donors comprised approximately 300 gigabases of sequencing data and tens of millions of unique TCR sequences. The number of donors typed differed by locus, with roughly 620-640 for A, B, C, DRB1 and DQB1, roughly 520 for DQA1, over 600 for DPA1, and approximately 470 for DPB1. The later analysis used no new phenotypic data to find candidate immune exposures, relying instead on TCR beta sequences and their occurrence across donors. In an earlier analysis of roughly 540 of the donors, high-throughput TCR beta sequencing was used to judge whether each TCR beta V gene segment behaved as functional or pseudogenic. What the study reported, not specific to this receptor: CMV serostatus was the only immune exposure information available for the cohort. In a later genetic analysis, fewer N-insertions in productive TCRs were reported among donors in an Asian-associated ancestry cluster than the approximately 630-donor mean. A total of fewer than 200 TCR beta chains were listed by the study as associated with cytomegalovirus. In a later analysis, some 18,000 TCR beta sequences were associated with specific HLA alleles at a false discovery rate of 0.05. This cohort had only TCR beta chains sequenced, and the lack of alpha or paired-chain data limited which features could be detected. A group of highly shared sequence variants was considered likely to be a technical artifact of the sequencing pipeline. Cytomegalovirus status was reported to be diagnosed by the classifier with high specificity and sensitivity in both the original and validation cohorts. Correlated functional status among segregating V segments might be attributable to linkage disequilibrium, but an unknown experimental factor could not be ruled out. Most CMV-associated TCR beta chains appeared to be HLA-restricted in a later analysis, and the HLA associations seemed to be driven largely by CMV exposure. An association between a missense DCLRE1C variant and V-gene and J-gene trimming of TCR beta chains was found in a later genetic analysis and replicated in an independent cohort. In a later analysis, several top co-occurrence clusters were reported to appear linked to parvovirus B19, influenza, CMV and Epstein-Barr virus. Some IMGT-functional V segments, including TRBV6-2 and TRBV6-3, could not be distinguished by the 87-base-pair reads and were therefore excluded. The presence/absence analyses assumed that sequencing depth was roughly uniform across donors, and that assumption may not be true. Because HLA typing was unavailable for some donors at each locus, only the typed subset was used in association tests. While some public TCRs were present in many individuals, most TCR sequences turned up only very rarely across donors. In a later analysis, HLA-associated TCR beta chains showed more clonal expansion and lower generation probabilities than non-associated chains that were equally common. Because counts were too low, fewer than 20 rarely observed V segments, including chromosome 9 orphons, were excluded from the earlier analysis of 587 of the donors. A further reported finding was that TCR beta sequences accurately predicted the HLA-A and HLA-B alleles for most subjects in the first cohort. An earlier analysis of approximately 500 of the donors showed that most TCR beta V segments appeared in productive rearrangements either about 87% or about 30% of the time, which broadly matched IMGT annotations. When HLA alleles, especially DR and DQ, strongly co-occurred, TCR associations were difficult to assign to individual alleles. Three of the identified cytomegalovirus-associated TCR beta chains were confirmed in vitro to be specific for cytomegalovirus antigens. A later analysis found that TCR association rates varied across HLA loci, with DRB1 alleles showing the most associated TCRs and HLA-C alleles the fewest. It was suggested by the authors that the approach could potentially be generalized to other disease states and immunological phenotypes.

The germline V gene encodes CDR1 GTSNPN and CDR2 SVGIG (reference sequence). Its CDR3 holds 14 amino acids, cysteine through phenylalanine. Of the read, only the CDR3 DNA is kept; its 42 bases are in frame from base 1. The trim is 0 bases for V and 1 base for J, with a gap of 9 bases between the germline ends. The cohort consisted of hundreds of healthy bone marrow donors. All cohort members were sampled while nominally healthy, although unrecorded immune exposures were likely present. The donor tested CMV seropositive, placing the donor among the approximately 290 seropositive members of the cohort. A peripheral blood sample was collected from each donor, and TCR beta sequencing was performed on peripheral blood mononuclear cells. Genomic DNA was extracted from the blood cell samples with the Qiagen DNeasy Blood Extraction Kit. Libraries were constructed by the immunoSEQ multiplex PCR assay. For the multiplex PCR, a mixture combining 60 forward primers for TCR Vbeta segments and 13 reverse primers for TCR Jbeta segments was used. A multiplex PCR assay on genomic DNA amplified the CDR3 region of rearranged TCR beta genes. The amplified TCR beta libraries were sequenced on the Illumina HiSeq System as 87-base-pair reads. In the source study's methods: Across the 670 or so repertoires, a later analysis counted roughly 84 million unique TCR beta chains, roughly 11 million of which were shared by at least two donors. A nearest-neighbor algorithm error-corrected the raw reads and collapsed the reads into unique sequences, merging closely related sequences to remove PCR and sequencing errors. V, D and J gene segments were assigned by aligning CDR3 sequences to IMGT reference sequences. For a sequence to be retained, at least a six-nucleotide match to both a V gene segment and a J gene segment was required. A rearrangement counted as productive if the CDR3 had no stop codons and remained in frame with V and J, and every other rearrangement counted as non-productive. CDR3 was defined by IMGT convention, running from the second conserved V-encoded cysteine to the conserved J-encoded phenylalanine. Sequences without an unambiguous match to a single V gene segment were excluded from the earlier analysis of several hundred of the donors. An earlier analysis of several hundred of the donors called V segments functional above 56.7% productive rearrangements and segregating when the between-donor standard deviation exceeded 5%. A statistical classification framework was built to diagnose cytomegalovirus status from the catalog of TCR beta chain sequences. V and J gene assignment, in a later analysis, came from comparing TCR nucleotide sequences with IMGT/GENE-DB human TR gene sequences. Using the TCRdist pipeline, a later analysis assigned CDR3 sequences along with most-parsimonious VDJ recombination scenarios. A later analysis defined each TCR beta chain by its CDR3 amino acid sequence plus V-gene family, and excluded reads lacking a unique V-gene family. As a way to deal with suspected cross-contamination and a sequencing artifact, a later analysis dropped hundreds of nucleotide sequences that were highly shared and had low generation probability. A later analysis calculated a clonal expansion index for each public chain from normalized within-repertoire ranks of inferred template counts. In a later analysis, generation probabilities were computed with a VDJ recombination model fitted to out-of-frame rearrangements, and the resulting probabilities were checked against IGoR. A later analysis scored TCR-TCR, TCR-HLA and TCR-CMV co-occurrence with hypergeometric tests, applying a repertoire-size bias correction to TCR pairs. To estimate false discovery rates, a later analysis permuted the HLA or CMV assignments 20 times. A later analysis grouped co-occurring TCRs with DBSCAN, adding TCRdist sequence similarity when clustering within HLA-allele-positive subsets. Co-occurrence clustering excluded repertoires with fewer than 30,000 or more than 120,000 public chains, plus five with anomalous nucleotide sharing. TCRdb took this table from immuneACCESS and kept in-frame rearrangements with V and J called. Such tables lack part of the clones; where checked against another copy, unresolved V genes explain under half of the gap, and the rest is unexplained. Clone size and V and J calls were adopted from that table, with D and trimming inferred from the DNA. A total of over 150,000 clones appear in this sample, around 79% of them only once. Around 7.2% of the sample belongs to the ten largest clones.

To note about this clone: Its antigen has not been determined. The record has no base qualities; no much larger clone is one base away.

Recombination joined TRBV30 with TRBJ1-2, with TRBD1 as a weak D call on 5 bases. The sequence derives from a young man in good health and CMV-seropositive. The sequencing input was PBMCs. The CDR3 here reads CAWSVWGRNYGYTF. The DNA sequence is given as TGTGCCTGGAGTGTATGGGGCCGTAACTATGGCTACACCTTC.